This TCR beta chain was identified during a study of T cell repertoires in cytomegalovirus infection. Overall study context: Indications of both CMV infection and matching HLA type were provided by public TCR beta signatures. Whole-study findings and limits: The response measured ex vivo was dominated by TCR beta clonotypes (HLA-C-restricted and CMV-specific). CMV carriers with the relevant HLA were identified by cumulative public TCR beta family frequency.

Trimming pared 5 bases from V and 5 bases from J, leaving 9 bases between. The CDR3 runs to 12 residues. The germline gives CDR1 MNHNY, CDR2 SVGAGI (reference sequence). In TCRdb, the reads were re-called with MiXCR into one record per CDR3 protein. The sample contains 200,000 to 250,000 distinct CDR3 sequences, around 12% of which appear only once. A note on this clonotype: Its antigen is not identified.

Sequencing was carried out using PBMCs. The J gene is TRBJ1-1, the V gene TRBV6-6; no firm D call. The sequence was obtained from a human donor in good health (CMV status not recorded). Some clones in this sample may be carry-over from other donors' samples. CDR3 region: CASSPRRTEAFF. In nucleotides, the CDR3 is TGTGCCAGCAGTCCCCGGAGAACTGAAGCTTTCTTT.